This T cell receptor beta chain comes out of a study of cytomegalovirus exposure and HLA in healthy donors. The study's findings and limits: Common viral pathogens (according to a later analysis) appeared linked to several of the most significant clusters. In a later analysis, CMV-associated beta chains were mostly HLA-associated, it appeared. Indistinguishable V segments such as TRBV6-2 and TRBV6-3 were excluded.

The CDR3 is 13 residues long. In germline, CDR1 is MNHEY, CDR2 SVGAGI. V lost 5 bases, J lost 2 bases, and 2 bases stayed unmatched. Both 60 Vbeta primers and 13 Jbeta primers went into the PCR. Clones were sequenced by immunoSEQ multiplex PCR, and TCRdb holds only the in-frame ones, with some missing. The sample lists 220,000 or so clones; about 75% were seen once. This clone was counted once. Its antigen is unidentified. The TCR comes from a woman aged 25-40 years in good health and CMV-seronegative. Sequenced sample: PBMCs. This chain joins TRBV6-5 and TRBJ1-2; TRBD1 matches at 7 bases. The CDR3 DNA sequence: TGTGCCAGCAGTCCCAGGGGGAACTATGGCTACACCTTC. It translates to CASSPRGNYGYTF.